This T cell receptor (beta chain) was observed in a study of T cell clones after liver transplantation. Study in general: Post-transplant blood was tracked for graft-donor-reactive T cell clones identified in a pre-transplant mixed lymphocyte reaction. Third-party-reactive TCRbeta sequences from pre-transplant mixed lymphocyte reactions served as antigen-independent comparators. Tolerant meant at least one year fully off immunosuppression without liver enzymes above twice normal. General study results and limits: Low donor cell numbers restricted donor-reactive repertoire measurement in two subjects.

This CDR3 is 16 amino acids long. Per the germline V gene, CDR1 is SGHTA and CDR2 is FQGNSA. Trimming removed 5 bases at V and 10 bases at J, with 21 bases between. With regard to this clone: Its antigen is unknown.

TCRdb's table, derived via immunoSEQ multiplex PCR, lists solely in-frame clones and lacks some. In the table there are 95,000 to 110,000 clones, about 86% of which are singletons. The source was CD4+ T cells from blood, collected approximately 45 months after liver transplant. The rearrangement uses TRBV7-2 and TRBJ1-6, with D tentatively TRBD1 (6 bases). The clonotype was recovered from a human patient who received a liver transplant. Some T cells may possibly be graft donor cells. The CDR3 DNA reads TGTGCCAGCAGCAGGAACAGGGAAGTGAGGATCTCACCCCTCCACTTT. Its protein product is CASSRNREVRISPLHF.